Reported below is one T cell receptor (beta chain). This specimen comes from a study of blood T cell repertoires in COVID-19. CDR1 MNHEY and CDR2 SVGEGT come from the germline V gene. The V segment lost 6 bases and the J segment 6 bases; nucleotides outside the gene matches: 7. The CDR3 is made up of 15 amino acids. Using immunoSEQ multiplex PCR, the repertoire was profiled, and TCRdb retains in-frame clones only, with some absent. The profile shows some 140,000 clones, around 75% of them singletons. The chain is built from TRBV6-2 or TRBV6-3 and TRBJ1-5; 11 nucleotides align to TRBD1. The sequenced sample consisted of peripheral blood. The receptor comes from a woman in her 70s with COVID-19, enrolled during active disease. CDR3 sequence: CASSSRDRGIQPQHF. DNA for the CDR3: TGTGCCAGCAGCTCCCGGGACAGGGGGATTCAGCCCCAGCATTTT.